Below, one T cell receptor beta chain is given with its context. This sample is drawn from a study of T-cell reconstitution after alpha-beta-depleted transplantation in children. Preparation of the TCRbeta library was carried out with unique molecular identifiers. TCRdb processed the PCR reads anew with MiXCR; each CDR3 protein has one entry. The sample shows approximately 89,000 distinct CDR3 sequences, roughly a sixth of them seen only once. The source material was PBMCs, mostly from graft donor cells, sampled 180 days after TCRalphabeta/CD19-depleted stem cell transplant. This receptor was obtained from a male patient between 2 and 10 years old who had a stem cell transplant for acute lymphoblastic leukemia, so the T cells may come from the graft donor.

The CDR3 DNA is TGTGCCAGCAGTGCTCTCGGACAGTCTGAAGCTTTCTTT. It translates to CASSALGQSEAFF. The chain employs TRBV6-6 and TRBJ1-1; tentative D call: TRBD1 (6 bases). Trimming removed 5 bases at V and 6 bases at J, with 13 bases between. From germline, CDR1 is MNHNY and CDR2 SVGAGI (reference sequence). This CDR3 has 13 amino acids.